The next 19 T cell receptor beta chains were all read from a single sample in a study of cytomegalovirus exposure and HLA in healthy donors. The PCR employed 60 Vbeta primers together with 13 Jbeta primers. Clones were sequenced by immunoSEQ multiplex PCR, and TCRdb holds only the in-frame ones, with some missing. The table has 140,000 to 150,000 clones, roughly 68% seen once. Sample: PBMCs. The receptor source for this set is a man in his sixties in good health and CMV-seronegative.

V and J are TRBV28 and TRBJ1-2; 7 positions match TRBD1. Germline V lookup: CDR1 MDHEN, CDR2 SYDVKM. J gave up 5 bases and V 4 bases, and 10 bases lay outside the gene matches. This CDR3 contains 15 residues. The CDR3: CASSSPAGTEYGYTF. In DNA, the CDR3 is TGTGCCAGCAGTTCCCCGGCGGGGACAGAATATGGCTACACCTTC.

The chain couples TRBV18 to TRBJ1-3; perhaps TRBD1 as D (5 bases). The CDR3 loop spans 16 amino acids. V was shortened by 2 bases and J by 8 bases, with 19 bases between the two germline ends. Germline V gene sequence: CDR1 KGHSH, CDR2 LQKENI. CDR3 protein: CASSPRTSDNVDTIYF. DNA of the CDR3: TGTGCCAGCTCACCAAGGACATCGGACAATGTGGACACCATATATTTT.

The rearrangement joins TRBV2 to TRBJ2-1; TRBD2 aligns across 12 bases. CDR1 is SNHLY and CDR2 is FYNNEI in the germline V gene. The junction had 4 bases not matched to a gene; V was cut back by 6 bases and J by 4 bases. The CDR3 covers 15 residues. The CDR3 is CASRKGLAGYNEQFF. Written as DNA, the CDR3 is TGTGCCAGCAGAAAGGGACTAGCGGGTTACAATGAGCAGTTCTTC.

This clone was recorded a few times. This chain uses TRBV6-4 with TRBJ2-7; 7 positions match TRBD1. Losses at the gene ends were 4 bases for V and 2 bases for J; bases not matched to a gene: 11. In germline, CDR1 is MRHNA, CDR2 SNTAGT. This CDR3 spans 16 amino acids. CDR3 bases: TGTGCCAGCAGTGTTGAGCAGGGGCAGGGGGCCTACGAGCAGTACTTC. Translation: CASSVEQGQGAYEQYF.

V is TRBV9 and J is TRBJ2-1, with a possible D match to TRBD2 (5 bases). CDR1 and CDR2 (germline): SGDLS, YYNGEE. Trimming removed 0 bases at V and 2 bases at J, with 9 bases between. The CDR3 sequence is 15 residues long. In DNA, the CDR3 is TGTGCCAGCAGCGTAGCCACGGGAACCTACAATGAGCAGTTCTTC. Amino acids: CASSVATGTYNEQFF.

V gene TRBV6-1 combines with J gene TRBJ2-2; D is unclear. Trimming shortened V by 4 bases and J by 3 bases, and 9 bases separated the two germline ends. CDR3 length: 14 amino acids. The V gene's germline CDR1 is MNHNS and CDR2 SASEGT. This CDR3 reads CASSVNTYTGELFF. CDR3 sequence (DNA): TGTGCCAGCAGTGTGAACACCTACACCGGGGAGCTGTTTTTT.

The V and J genes are TRBV7-8 and TRBJ1-2, with 10 bases matching TRBD1. The CDR3 extends over 15 amino acids. CDR1 and CDR2 (germline): SGHVS, FQNEAQ. V was clipped by 10 bases and J by 4 bases; unmatched bases: 12. CDR3 DNA sequence: TGTGCCATCATAGCTGGACAGGGGGGGAGCTATGGCTACACCTTC. It yields the protein CAIIAGQGGSYGYTF.

This clone was found a few times. This sequence joins TRBV5-8 and TRBJ2-1; possibly TRBD1 for D (6 bases). The length of the CDR3 is 12 residues. V dropped 8 bases and J dropped 4 bases, with 10 bases sitting between them. Germline V CDR1 and CDR2: SGHTS, YDEGEE. The CDR3 sequence: CASWGPYNEQFF. DNA of the CDR3: TGTGCCAGTTGGGGGCCTTACAATGAGCAGTTCTTC.

V gene TRBV7-9 combines with J gene TRBJ1-2; 12 bases line up with TRBD1. The CDR3 has 13 residues. Germline CDR1 and CDR2: SEHNR and FQNEAQ (reference sequence). J gave up 8 bases and V 4 bases, and 2 bases lay outside the gene matches. CDR3 sequence reads: CASSSGTGGGYTF. Written as DNA, the CDR3 is TGTGCCAGCAGCTCCGGGACAGGGGGCGGCTACACCTTC.

The chain links TRBV30 to TRBJ1-2; 9 nucleotides match TRBD1. Germline values: CDR1 GTSNPN, CDR2 SVGIG (reference sequence). Germline trimming cut 1 base from V and 8 bases from J; bases unmatched to any gene: 2. The CDR3 length is 12 residues. CDR3 amino acids: CAWSDRGLGYTF. CDR3 DNA: TGTGCCTGGAGTGACAGGGGGCTGGGCTACACCTTC. Variable domain in full (rest from reference TRBV30 and TRBJ1-2): SQTIHQWPATLVQPVGSPLSLECTVEGTSNPNLYWYRQAAGRGLQLLFYSVGIGQISSEVPQNLSASRPQDRQFILSSKKLLLSDSGFYLCAWSDRGLGYTFGSGTRLTVV.

The J gene is TRBJ2-7, the V gene TRBV28; weak D call: TRBD1 (6 bases). This CDR3 spans 14 amino acids. Trimming stripped 7 bases from V and 3 bases from J, with 16 bases between. CDR1 MDHEN and CDR2 SYDVKM come from the germline V gene. The DNA of the CDR3 is TGTGCCAGCAACTACAGGGTTCCCAACTACGAGCAGTACTTC. Residues: CASNYRVPNYEQYF.

The chain recombines TRBV9 with TRBJ2-5; D not certain. This CDR3 contains 14 residues. The germline gives CDR1 SGDLS, CDR2 YYNGEE. V lost 0 bases to trimming and J lost 1 base, with 7 bases between them. CDR3 sequence (DNA): TGTGCCAGCAGCGTAGACGAGGTCCAAGAGACCCAGTACTTC. Translating it yields CASSVDEVQETQYF. Drawing the rest from reference TRBV9 and TRBJ2-5, the complete variable domain is DSGVTQTPKHLITATGQRVTLRCSPRSGDLSVYWYQQSLDQGLQFLIQYYNGEERAKGNILERFSAQQFPDLHSELNLSSLELGDSALYFCASSVDEVQETQYFGPGTRLLVL.

The V and J genes are TRBV6-5 and TRBJ1-3; D not certain. Germline CDR1 is MNHEY and CDR2 is SVGAGI. V gave up 3 bases and J gave up 0 bases, with 6 bases separating them. This CDR3 is built from 14 residues. CDR3 sequence: CASSYRSSGNTIYF. CDR3 nucleotide sequence: TGTGCCAGCAGTTATCGCAGCTCTGGAAACACCATATATTTT.

The chain carries TRBV2 and TRBJ2-7; D gene uncertain. The V and J ends lost 2 bases and 0 bases respectively, with 2 bases between them. The CDR3 is 12 amino acids. Germline V gives CDR1 SNHLY, CDR2 FYNNEI. In nucleotides, the CDR3 is TGTGCCAGCAGTGAATACTCCTACGAGCAGTACTTC. Its protein is CASSEYSYEQYF.

This clone was counted a few times. V and J are TRBV30 and TRBJ1-2; 7 nucleotides align to TRBD1. The CDR3 runs to 18 residues. The V gene's germline CDR1 is GTSNPN and CDR2 SVGIG (reference sequence). The V segment lost 4 bases and the J segment 4 bases; nucleotides outside the gene matches: 21. The DNA of the CDR3 is TGTGCCTGGAAACCCCATTCGTTAGCTACAGGGGACTCCTATGGCTACACCTTC. Translation gives CAWKPHSLATGDSYGYTF.

The rearrangement joins TRBV7-2 to TRBJ2-3; weak D call: TRBD1 (7 bases). Germline CDR1 and CDR2: SGHTA and FQGNSA. V shed 7 bases and J shed 2 bases, with 19 bases lying between them. The CDR3 has 16 amino acids. CDR3: CASTLWRDRVTDTQYF. The CDR3 DNA sequence: TGTGCCAGCACCCTCTGGCGGGACAGAGTCACAGATACGCAGTATTTT.

J is TRBJ1-5 and V is TRBV19; a possible D gene is TRBD1 (5 bases). Deletions cut 5 bases from V and 4 bases from J, with 15 bases between. The germline V gene has CDR1 LNHDA and CDR2 SQIVND (reference sequence). The CDR3 is made up of 15 amino acids. The CDR3 spells CASSLGAGMNQPQHF. The CDR3 DNA sequence: TGTGCCAGTAGTTTAGGAGCAGGGATGAATCAGCCCCAGCATTTT.

This clone has just a few counts. The chain has TRBV5-1 and TRBJ1-4; D is unresolved. The CDR3 length is 16 residues. The germline CDR1 and CDR2 sequences are SGHRS and YFSETQ. V gave up 0 bases and J gave up 5 bases, with 14 bases separating them. The CDR3 sequence is CASSLAPGSRNEKLFF. The DNA for the CDR3 is TGCGCCAGCAGCTTGGCTCCGGGATCCCGGAATGAAAAACTGTTTTTT. Supplemented by reference TRBV5-1 and TRBJ1-4, the full variable domain reads KAGVTQTPRYLIKTRGQQVTLSCSPISGHRSVSWYQQTPGQGLQFLFEYFSETQRNKGNFPGRFSGRQFSNSRSEMNVSTLELGDSALYLCASSLAPGSRNEKLFFGSGTQLSVL.

The rearrangement links TRBV28 to TRBJ2-3, with 9 bases aligning to TRBD2. Germline CDR1 reads MDHEN; CDR2 reads SYDVKM. V gave up 4 bases and J gave up 0 bases; unmatched junction bases: 5. This CDR3 has 16 residues. The CDR3 reads CASSSGLATSTDTQYF. The CDR3 coding sequence is TGTGCCAGCAGTTCGGGACTAGCCACAAGCACAGATACGCAGTATTTT.